This is a list of T cell receptor beta chains from one sample in a study of cytomegalovirus exposure and HLA in healthy donors. Sequenced by immunoSEQ multiplex PCR; TCRdb stores in-frame clones only, minus some. The sample carries some 110,000 clones, approximately 94% recorded once. The sample consisted of PBMCs. The receptors were sampled from a woman aged 18-29 years in good health and CMV-seronegative. Both conserved end residues are part of each CDR3. The D gene is left open where the match is weak. Clone size is not always given. Where it is, it says once, few, many or a class for expanded clones.

V gene: TRBV28
J gene: TRBJ1-1
D gene: TRBD1
clone size: NA
CDR3 protein: CASSHRQGMNTEAFF
CDR3 DNA: TGTGCCAGCAGCCACAGACAGGGGATGAACACTGAAGCTTTCTTT

V gene: TRBV6-5
J gene: TRBJ1-1
D gene: NA
clone size: NA
CDR3 protein: CASKIGTEAFF
CDR3 DNA: TGTGCCAGCAAAATCGGGACTGAAGCTTTCTTT

V gene: TRBV28
J gene: TRBJ1-4
D gene: TRBD1
clone size: NA
CDR3 protein: CASSFKDRGHEKLFF
CDR3 DNA: TGTGCCAGCAGTTTTAAGGACAGGGGGCATGAAAAACTGTTTTTT

V gene: TRBV5-1
J gene: TRBJ2-3
D gene: TRBD2
clone size: NA
CDR3 protein: CASSAGLAGVTDTQYF
CDR3 DNA: TGCGCCAGCAGCGCCGGACTAGCGGGGGTTACAGATACGCAGTATTTT

V gene: TRBV4-1
J gene: TRBJ1-2
D gene: NA
clone size: NA
CDR3 protein: CASSQPTELNRYGYTF
CDR3 DNA: TGCGCCAGCAGCCAACCCACTGAACTGAATCGCTATGGCTACACCTTC

V gene: TRBV7-3
J gene: TRBJ2-7
D gene: TRBD1
clone size: few
CDR3 protein: CASSPGQGYEQYF
CDR3 DNA: TGTGCCAGCAGCCCGGGACAGGGGTACGAGCAGTACTTC

V gene: TRBV28
J gene: TRBJ1-5
D gene: NA
clone size: NA
CDR3 protein: CASSFGNQPQHF
CDR3 DNA: TGTGCCAGCAGTTTCGGCAATCAGCCCCAGCATTTT

V gene: TRBV5-5
J gene: TRBJ2-7
D gene: NA
clone size: NA
CDR3 protein: CASSPTGGEQYF
CDR3 DNA: TGTGCCAGCAGCCCGACAGGTGGCGAGCAGTACTTC

V gene: TRBV28
J gene: TRBJ1-2
D gene: NA
clone size: NA
CDR3 protein: CASSSSPNYGYTF
CDR3 DNA: TGTGCCAGCAGCTCCTCCCCTAACTATGGCTACACCTTC

V gene: TRBV7-9
J gene: TRBJ1-3
D gene: NA
clone size: NA
CDR3 protein: CASSQQALSGNTIYF
CDR3 DNA: TGTGCCAGCAGCCAACAGGCCCTCTCTGGAAACACCATATATTTT

V gene: TRBV7-9
J gene: TRBJ2-7
D gene: TRBD1
clone size: once
CDR3 protein: CASSGGTGVSYEQYF
CDR3 DNA: TGTGCCAGCAGTGGAGGGACAGGGGTTTCCTACGAGCAGTACTTC

V gene: TRBV28
J gene: TRBJ2-7
D gene: NA
clone size: NA
CDR3 protein: CASRTDHYEQYF
CDR3 DNA: TGTGCCAGCAGAACAGACCACTACGAGCAGTACTTC

V gene: TRBV7-2
J gene: TRBJ2-5
D gene: TRBD2
clone size: NA
CDR3 protein: CASSPARTRALVETQYF
CDR3 DNA: TGTGCCAGCAGCCCAGCCCGGACTAGGGCTCTGGTGGAGACCCAGTACTTC

V gene: TRBV19
J gene: TRBJ2-7
D gene: TRBD2
clone size: NA
CDR3 protein: CASSRRYVGEGSYEQYF
CDR3 DNA: TGTGCCAGTAGTAGGAGGTACGTAGGGGAGGGCTCCTACGAGCAGTACTTC

V gene: TRBV30
J gene: TRBJ2-7
D gene: TRBD1
clone size: NA
CDR3 protein: CAHGQGTHEQYF
CDR3 DNA: TGTGCCCACGGACAGGGTACCCACGAGCAGTACTTC

V gene: TRBV13
J gene: TRBJ2-4
D gene: NA
clone size: NA
CDR3 protein: CASSLAGYRENIQYF
CDR3 DNA: TGTGCCAGCAGCTTAGCCGGGTACAGGGAAAACATTCAGTACTTC

V gene: TRBV28
J gene: TRBJ2-7
D gene: TRBD1
clone size: NA
CDR3 protein: CASVGDREGGRNRYEQYF
CDR3 DNA: TGTGCCAGCGTCGGGGACAGGGAAGGGGGTCGTAATCGCTACGAGCAGTACTTC

V gene: TRBV30
J gene: TRBJ1-4
D gene: NA
clone size: NA
CDR3 protein: CAWSPRWENEKLFF
CDR3 DNA: TGTGCCTGGAGTCCCCGATGGGAGAATGAAAAACTGTTTTTT

V gene: TRBV28
J gene: TRBJ1-2
D gene: NA
clone size: NA
CDR3 protein: CASSLIAREVHGYTF
CDR3 DNA: TGTGCCAGCAGTTTAATTGCGAGGGAGGTTCATGGCTACACCTTC

V gene: TRBV4-1
J gene: TRBJ2-2
D gene: NA
clone size: NA
CDR3 protein: CASSQARGGGTGELFF
CDR3 DNA: TGCGCCAGCAGCCAAGCGAGGGGGGGCGGGACCGGGGAGCTGTTTTTT

V gene: TRBV19
J gene: TRBJ1-5
D gene: NA
clone size: once
CDR3 protein: CASTPSGFLRQPQHF
CDR3 DNA: TGTGCCAGTACCCCGTCGGGGTTTCTGAGGCAGCCCCAGCATTTT

V gene: TRBV5-5
J gene: TRBJ1-1
D gene: NA
clone size: NA
CDR3 protein: CASSLPGSKTEAFF
CDR3 DNA: TGTGCCAGCAGCTTACCAGGGTCAAAGACTGAAGCTTTCTTT

V gene: TRBV13
J gene: TRBJ2-7
D gene: NA
clone size: NA
CDR3 protein: CASSTNQGEQYF
CDR3 DNA: TGTGCCAGCAGCACCAATCAGGGCGAGCAGTACTTC

V gene: TRBV5-1
J gene: TRBJ1-3
D gene: TRBD1
clone size: NA
CDR3 protein: CASSLDGQGAGNTIYF
CDR3 DNA: TGCGCCAGCAGCTTGGACGGACAGGGCGCTGGAAACACCATATATTTT

V gene: TRBV28
J gene: TRBJ2-6
D gene: NA
clone size: NA
CDR3 protein: CASTRGQPSGANVLTF
CDR3 DNA: TGTGCCAGTACGCGGGGCCAACCTTCTGGGGCCAACGTCCTGACTTTC

V gene: TRBV7-3
J gene: TRBJ2-2
D gene: NA
clone size: NA
CDR3 protein: CASSPYTGELFF
CDR3 DNA: TGTGCCAGCTCCCCTTACACCGGGGAGCTGTTTTTT

V gene: TRBV10-3
J gene: TRBJ1-2
D gene: NA
clone size: few
CDR3 protein: CAINPGQGYGYTF
CDR3 DNA: TGTGCCATCAATCCGGGTCAGGGCTATGGCTACACCTTC

V gene: TRBV5-6
J gene: TRBJ2-7
D gene: TRBD2
clone size: NA
CDR3 protein: CASSWTGTSGNSYEQYF
CDR3 DNA: TGTGCCAGCAGCTGGACCGGGACTAGCGGCAACTCCTACGAGCAGTACTTC

V gene: TRBV29-1
J gene: TRBJ2-5
D gene: TRBD1
clone size: NA
CDR3 protein: CSVNTLRGPETQYF
CDR3 DNA: TGCAGCGTAAACACCCTCAGGGGGCCGGAGACCCAGTACTTC

V gene: TRBV4-1
J gene: TRBJ2-2
D gene: TRBD1
clone size: NA
CDR3 protein: CASSQSPAGGNTGELFF
CDR3 DNA: TGCGCCAGCAGCCAATCGCCGGCAGGGGGCAACACCGGGGAGCTGTTTTTT

V gene: TRBV9
J gene: TRBJ1-2
D gene: NA
clone size: NA
CDR3 protein: CASTQGHDSAYYGYTF
CDR3 DNA: TGTGCCAGCACCCAAGGTCATGACAGTGCCTACTATGGCTACACCTTC

V gene: TRBV28
J gene: TRBJ1-4
D gene: NA
clone size: NA
CDR3 protein: CASSLDRGEKLFF
CDR3 DNA: TGTGCCAGCAGTTTAGATAGGGGTGAAAAACTGTTTTTT

V gene: TRBV7-9
J gene: TRBJ2-7
D gene: TRBD1
clone size: once
CDR3 protein: CASSPDRDSYEQYF
CDR3 DNA: TGTGCCAGCAGCCCCGACAGGGACTCCTACGAGCAGTACTTC

V gene: TRBV11-2
J gene: TRBJ2-7
D gene: TRBD2
clone size: NA
CDR3 protein: CASSLDASGLDPEQYF
CDR3 DNA: TGTGCCAGCAGCTTAGATGCTAGCGGGCTAGACCCCGAGCAGTACTTC

V gene: TRBV10-1
J gene: TRBJ2-2
D gene: NA
clone size: NA
CDR3 protein: CASSDLFPGELFF
CDR3 DNA: TGCGCCAGCAGTGATCTTTTTCCCGGGGAGCTGTTTTTT

V gene: TRBV7-6
J gene: TRBJ2-1
D gene: TRBD2
clone size: once
CDR3 protein: CASSLGSSGRMKFF
CDR3 DNA: TGTGCCAGCAGCCTAGGTTCTAGCGGGAGAATGAAGTTCTTC

V gene: TRBV2
J gene: TRBJ1-5
D gene: NA
clone size: NA
CDR3 protein: CASSPGGNQPQHF
CDR3 DNA: TGTGCCAGCAGTCCCGGGGGCAATCAGCCCCAGCATTTT

V gene: TRBV7-3
J gene: TRBJ1-1
D gene: NA
clone size: NA
CDR3 protein: CASSPTQGNTEAFF
CDR3 DNA: TGTGCCAGCAGTCCCACCCAGGGGAACACTGAAGCTTTCTTT

V gene: TRBV20-1
J gene: TRBJ2-7
D gene: NA
clone size: NA
CDR3 protein: CSVSNWSEQYF
CDR3 DNA: TGCAGTGTCAGTAATTGGTCCGAGCAGTACTTC